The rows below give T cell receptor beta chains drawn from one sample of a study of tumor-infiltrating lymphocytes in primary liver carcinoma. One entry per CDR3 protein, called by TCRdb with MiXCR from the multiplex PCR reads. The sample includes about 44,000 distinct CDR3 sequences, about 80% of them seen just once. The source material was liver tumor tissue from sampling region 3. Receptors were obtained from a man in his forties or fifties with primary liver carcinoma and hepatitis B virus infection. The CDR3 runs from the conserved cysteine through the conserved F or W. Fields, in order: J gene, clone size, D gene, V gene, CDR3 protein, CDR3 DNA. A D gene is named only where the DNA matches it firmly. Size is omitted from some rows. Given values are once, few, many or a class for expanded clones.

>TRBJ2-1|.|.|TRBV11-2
CTSRPTGCDEQLF
TGTACCAGCAGACCCACAGGTTGCGATGAGCAGTTATTC
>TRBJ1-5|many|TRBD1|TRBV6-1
CASSDPGTVYSNQPQHF
TGTGCCAGCAGTGATCCCGGGACAGTTTATAGCAATCAGCCCCAGCATTTT
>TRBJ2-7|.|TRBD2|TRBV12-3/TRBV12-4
CAGSGLAWEQYF
TGTGCAGGCAGCGGACTAGCTTGGGAGCAGTACTTC
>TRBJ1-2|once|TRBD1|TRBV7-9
CASSSTGGGDDYTF
TGTGCTAGCAGCTCAACAGGGGGCGGTGATGACTACACCTTC
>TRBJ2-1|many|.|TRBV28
CASSAINYNEQFF
TGTGCCAGCAGTGCGATCAACTACAATGAGCAGTTCTTC
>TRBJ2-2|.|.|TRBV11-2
CASDLDRGGVRPNTGELFF
TGTGCCAGTGACTTAGATCGAGGGGGAGTGCGCCCGAACACCGGGGAGCTGTTTTTT
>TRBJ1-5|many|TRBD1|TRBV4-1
CASSHRQGLGPQHF
TGCGCCAGCAGCCACCGACAGGGTCTAGGGCCCCAGCATTTT
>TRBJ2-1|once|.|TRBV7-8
CASSLVAGGYGNEEFF
TGTGCCAGTAGCTTAGTTGCTGGCGGGTACGGAAATGAGGAGTTCTTC
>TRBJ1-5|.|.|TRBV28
CASSLVHDQPQHF
TGTGCCAGCAGTTTAGTCCATGATCAGCCCCAGCATTTT
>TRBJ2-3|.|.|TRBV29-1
CSACPLSAESTDTQYF
TGCAGCGCCTGTCCGCTATCGGCTGAATCCACAGATACGCAATATTTT
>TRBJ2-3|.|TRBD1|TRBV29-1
CSIKTGGTDMQYF
TGCAGCATTAAGACAGGGGGTACAGATATGCAGTATTTT
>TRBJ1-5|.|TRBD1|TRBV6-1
CASSEAQGAQSQDF
TGTGCCAGCAGTGAAGCGCAGGGGGCTCAGTCCCAGGACTTT
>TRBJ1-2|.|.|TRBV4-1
CASSQGWGREWIANYGYTF
TGCGCCAGCAGCCAAGGTTGGGGACGTGAGTGGATTGCTAACTATGGCTACACCTTC
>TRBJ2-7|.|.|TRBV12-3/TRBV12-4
CANSMDPSSYEQYF
TGTGCCAACAGTATGGACCCGAGCTCCTACGAGCAGTACTTC
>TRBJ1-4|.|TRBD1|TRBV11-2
CASSLGQGDGIKLFF
TGTGCCAGCAGCTTAGGACAGGGTGATGGCATAAAACTGTTTTTT
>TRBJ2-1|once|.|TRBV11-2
CASSLSYRGPVKQVRSHMEQLF
TGTGCCAGCAGCCTCTCCTACCGGGGTCCCGTGAAACAGGTTCGCTCCCACATGGAGCAGCTCTTC
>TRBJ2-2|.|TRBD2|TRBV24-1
CATSDSPSAGGNTGVLFF
TGTGCCACCAGTGACTCCCCATCCGCGGGGGGAAACACCGGGGTGCTGTTTTTT
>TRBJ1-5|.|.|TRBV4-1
CASSQQWVGNQPQHF
TGCGCCAGCAGCCAACAGTGGGTTGGCAATCAGCCCCAGCATTTT
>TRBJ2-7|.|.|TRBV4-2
CTSSQERVSYERYF
TGTACCAGCAGCCAAGAGCGGGTCTCCTACGAGCGGTACTTC
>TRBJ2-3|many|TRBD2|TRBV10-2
CASSGPGLAGDTQYF
TGCGCCAGCAGTGGCCCCGGACTAGCGGGGGATACGCAGTATTTT
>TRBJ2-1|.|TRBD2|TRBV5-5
CASSLTSGDNGQFF
TGTGCCAGCAGCTTGACTAGCGGGGACAATGGACAGTTCTTC
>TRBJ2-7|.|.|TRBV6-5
CVSMSVRTYEQYF
TGTGTCAGCATGAGTGTAAGAACCTACGAGCAGTACTTC
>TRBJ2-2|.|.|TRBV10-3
CAFSAGTANTGELFF
TGTGCCTTCAGTGCGGGGACAGCGAACACCGGGGAGCTGTTTTTT
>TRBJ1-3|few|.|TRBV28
CASSSSGGNTIYF
TGTGCCAGCAGCAGTTCCGGCGGAAACACCATATATTTT
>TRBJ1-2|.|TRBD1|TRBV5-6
CANTFEPGQAYYSYTF
TGTGCCAACACCTTTGAACCGGGACAGGCGTACTATAGCTACACCTTC
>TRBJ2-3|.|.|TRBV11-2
CASSLGVPGTDTRHF
TGTGCCAGCAGCTTAGGGGTCCCGGGCACAGATACGCGGCATTTT
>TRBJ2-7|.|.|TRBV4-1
CASSQEGWAPEHYF
TGCGCCAGCAGCCAAGAGGGGTGGGCGCCAGAGCATTACTTC
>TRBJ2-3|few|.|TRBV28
CANSFVSGTDTQYF
TGTGCCAACAGTTTTGTCAGCGGCACAGATACGCAGTATTTT
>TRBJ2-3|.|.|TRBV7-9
CASTSLDRDGTGTQYF
TGTGCCAGTACTAGCTTGGACAGAGACGGCACAGGTACGCAGTATTTT
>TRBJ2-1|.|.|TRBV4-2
CASSQSTGREPNPNREQLF
TGCGCCAGCAGCCAATCAACGGGGCGGGAACCCAACCCAAATCGTGAGCAGCTCTTC
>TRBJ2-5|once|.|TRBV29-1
CSVRATGVGQETQYF
TGCAGCGTTAGGGCGACGGGAGTGGGCCAAGAGACCCAGTACTTC
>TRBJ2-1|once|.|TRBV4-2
CVSSQDPVGVEDGQFF
TGTGTCAGCAGCCAAGACCCCGTTGGTGTTGAGGATGGGCAGTTCTTC
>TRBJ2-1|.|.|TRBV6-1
CASSEQGSFGEQFF
TGTGCCAGCAGTGAACAGGGATCGTTCGGTGAGCAGTTCTTC
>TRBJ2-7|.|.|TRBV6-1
CASGVMAHRGDEQYF
TGTGCCAGCGGTGTAATGGCACACCGGGGTGACGAGCAATACTTC
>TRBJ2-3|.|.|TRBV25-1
CANSDPGRENTQYF
TGTGCCAACAGTGATCCCGGGCGGGAAAATACGCAGTATTTT
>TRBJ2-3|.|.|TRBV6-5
CASRKTRAYTQYF
TGTGCCAGCCGTAAGACTAGGGCATATACGCAGTATTTT
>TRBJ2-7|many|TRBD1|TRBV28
CASSEGGQGYEQYF
TGTGCCAGCAGTGAGGGGGGACAGGGCTACGAGCAGTACTTC
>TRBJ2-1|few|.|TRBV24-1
CATSPAGLAGHNEQFF
TGTGCCACCAGCCCAGCGGGTCTGGCAGGGCACAATGAGCAGTTCTTC
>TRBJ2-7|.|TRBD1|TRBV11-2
CASSLGVGTGHDQYF
TGTGCCAGCAGCTTAGGAGTCGGGACAGGTCACGATCAGTACTTC
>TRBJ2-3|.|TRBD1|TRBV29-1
CSVAWSGGIGDTQYF
TGCAGCGTTGCGTGGTCAGGGGGAATAGGAGATACGCAGTATTTT
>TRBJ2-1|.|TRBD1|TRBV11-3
CISSLWGTGWHNEQFF
TGTATCAGCAGCTTATGGGGGACAGGGTGGCACAATGAGCAGTTCTTC
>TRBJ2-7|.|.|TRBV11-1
CASSLRSPCKHYF
TGTGCCAGCAGCTTAAGATCGCCCTGCAAGCACTATTTC
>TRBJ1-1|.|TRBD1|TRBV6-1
CVSNDRTGAPEALF
TGTGTCAGCAACGATAGGACAGGGGCCCCTGAGGCTCTCTTT
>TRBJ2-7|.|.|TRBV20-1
CSARQGNEKYF
TGCAGTGCTCGTCAGGGGAACGAGAAGTACTTC
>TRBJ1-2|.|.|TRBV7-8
CASGSQGRENYGYTF
TGCGCCAGCGGCTCACAGGGCAGGGAGAACTATGGCTACACCTTC
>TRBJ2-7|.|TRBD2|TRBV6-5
CASSPWNSGRYKQYF
TGTGCTAGCAGCCCCTGGAATAGCGGGAGATACAAGCAGTACTTC
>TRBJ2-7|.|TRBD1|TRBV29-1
CIVGGQGSYEQYF
TGCATCGTTGGTGGACAGGGTTCGTACGAGCAGTACTTC
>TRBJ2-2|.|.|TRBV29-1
CSVWRAALNTGELFF
TGCAGCGTTTGGCGGGCGGCACTGAACACCGGGGAGCTGTTTTTT
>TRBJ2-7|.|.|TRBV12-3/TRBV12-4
CVSSIGGYEQYF
TGTGTTAGCTCGATAGGGGGCTACGAGCAGTACTTC
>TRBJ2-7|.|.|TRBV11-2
CTSNLTDGACEQYF
TGTACCAGTAACTTAACCGACGGAGCCTGCGAGCAGTACTTC
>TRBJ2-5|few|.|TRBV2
CASSGRRGAEETQYF
TGTGCCAGCAGTGGGAGGAGGGGAGCGGAGGAGACCCAGTACTTC
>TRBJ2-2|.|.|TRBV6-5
CAGSLTPNTGVLFF
TGCGCCGGCAGTTTAACACCGAACACCGGGGTGCTGTTTTTT
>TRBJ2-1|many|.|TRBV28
CASSLPGASYNEQFF
TGTGCCAGCAGTTTACCCGGGGCTTCCTACAATGAGCAGTTCTTC
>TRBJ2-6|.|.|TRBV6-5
CASGSGPDSGANVLTF
TGTGCCAGCGGGTCAGGTCCTGATTCTGGGGCCAACGTCCTGACTTTC
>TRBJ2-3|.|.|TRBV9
CASSVELVDTQYF
TGTGCCAGCAGCGTAGAGCTAGTGGATACGCAGTATTTT
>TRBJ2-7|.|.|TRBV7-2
CASSSISGFAYEQYF
TGTGCCAGCAGCTCCATTAGCGGTTTTGCCTACGAGCAGTACTTC
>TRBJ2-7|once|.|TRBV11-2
CASSQYSGWGYELYF
TGTGCCAGCAGCCAATATTCGGGATGGGGCTACGAGTTGTACTTC
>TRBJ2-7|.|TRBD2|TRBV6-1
CANESGILSHEQYF
TGTGCCAACGAAAGCGGGATATTATCCCACGAGCAGTACTTC
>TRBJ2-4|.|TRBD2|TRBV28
CASSSPGTSDNIIQYF
TGTGCCAGCAGTTCCCCCGGGACTAGCGACAATATCATTCAGTACTTC